This T cell receptor beta chain was recovered during a study of shared clonotypes between healthy human individuals. Germline CDR1 reads MGHRA; CDR2 reads YSYEKL. Germline trimming cut 6 bases from V and 6 bases from J; bases unmatched to any gene: 7. The CDR3 is 13 residues long. Of note for this clone: Its cognate antigen is unknown.

Overall study findings and caveats: Some naive CD4 clonotypes, about 5.5%, turned up in common across several donors. Among donors, the sharing of clonotypes was expected to be influenced by sequencing depth.

For every subset, genomic DNA was evenly distributed across several immunoSEQ plates. The data were produced by immunoSEQ multiplex PCR, yet TCRdb's version contains in-frame clones alone and is incomplete. The repertoire includes more than 600,000 clones, about 90% of them detected once, and 24% sits in the top ten. Terminally differentiated effector memory CD45RA+ cells were left out of the naive CD8 fraction, which was CD45RO-negative and positively selected for CCR7. The TCR sequence derives from a man aged 25-40 years in good health. Specimen: naive CD8+ T cells sorted from blood. This rearrangement joins TRBV4-1 to TRBJ2-5, with 7 bases that match TRBD1. CDR3 bases: TGCGCCAGCAGACCGACAGGGAAAAAGACCCAGTACTTC. Translating it yields CASRPTGKKTQYF.